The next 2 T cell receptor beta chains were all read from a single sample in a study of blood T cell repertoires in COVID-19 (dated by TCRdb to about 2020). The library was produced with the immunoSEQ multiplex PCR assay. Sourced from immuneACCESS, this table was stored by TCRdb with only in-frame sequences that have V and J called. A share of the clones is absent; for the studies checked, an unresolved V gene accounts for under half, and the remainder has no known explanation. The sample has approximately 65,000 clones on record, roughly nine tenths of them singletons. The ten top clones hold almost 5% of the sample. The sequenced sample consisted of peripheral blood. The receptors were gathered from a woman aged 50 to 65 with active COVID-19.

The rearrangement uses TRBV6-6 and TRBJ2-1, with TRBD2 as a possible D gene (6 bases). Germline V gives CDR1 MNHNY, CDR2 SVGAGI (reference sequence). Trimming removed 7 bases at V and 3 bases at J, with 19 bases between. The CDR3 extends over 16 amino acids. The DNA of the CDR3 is TGTGCCAGCATCGACGGGGACTGGGGATTCTACAATGAGCAGTTCTTC. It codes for CASIDGDWGFYNEQFF.

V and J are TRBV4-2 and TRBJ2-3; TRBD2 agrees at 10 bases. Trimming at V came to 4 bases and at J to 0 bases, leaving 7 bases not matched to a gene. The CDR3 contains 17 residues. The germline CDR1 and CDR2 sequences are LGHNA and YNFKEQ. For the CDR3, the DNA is TGTGCCAGCAGCCCGGGAGCGGGAGGGCCGAGCACAGATACGCAGTATTTT. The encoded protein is CASSPGAGGPSTDTQYF.